The 2 T cell receptor beta chains in this list originate from one sample, sequenced in a study of cytomegalovirus exposure and HLA in healthy donors listed by TCRdb under 2017. Library creation used the immunoSEQ multiplex PCR assay. A mixture of 60 forward primers for TCR Vbeta segments and 13 reverse primers for TCR Jbeta segments was used in the multiplex PCR. The clones in this table, taken by TCRdb from immuneACCESS, are in-frame only. Not every clone is retained; where verified, under half of the shortfall comes from an unresolved V gene, and the cause of the rest is unknown. This sample's table has entries for around 130,000 clones. The ten biggest clones cover 2% of the sample. The sample consisted of PBMCs. All receptors derive from a woman between 55 and 75 years old in good health and CMV-seronegative.

The rearrangement links TRBV6-6 to TRBJ1-1; D is unclear. Trimming shortened V by 10 bases and J by 2 bases, and 14 bases separated the two germline ends. Germline V gene data show CDR1 as MNHNY and CDR2 as SVGAGI (reference sequence). The CDR3 totals 13 residues. The CDR3 nucleotides read TGTGCCATTACTACCGGGAGAAACACTGAAGCTTTCTTT. Translated, it gives CAITTGRNTEAFF.

About this clone: At one end the junction does not follow the germline gene, possibly because of a read error. Here the CDR3 reads CASSHSGGQVEDF. CDR3 sequence (DNA): TGTGCCAGCAGCCATAGCGGGGGGCAAGTTGAGGACTTC. The V call is TRBV27, the J call TRBJ2-5, with 10 positions matching TRBD2. The length of the CDR3 is 13 residues. Germline V gene sequence: CDR1 MNHEY, CDR2 SMNVEV (reference sequence).